A single sample gave rise to the 15 T cell receptor beta chains below, sequenced in a study of cytomegalovirus exposure and HLA in healthy donors (dated by TCRdb to 2015 to 2018). Library method: the immunoSEQ multiplex PCR assay. For the multiplex PCR, a mixture combining 60 forward primers for TCR Vbeta segments and 13 reverse primers for TCR Jbeta segments was used. The table comes from immuneACCESS by way of TCRdb, which keeps in-frame sequences with V and J called. Part of the clones is missing from these tables; in studies checked, under half for an unresolved V gene and the rest for unknown reasons. The sample contains 100,000 to 150,000 clones, about 71% of them found a single time. Of the sample, roughly 3% falls within the top ten clones. What was sequenced was PBMCs. The receptors were sampled from a woman aged 50 to 65 in good health and CMV-seronegative.

The rearrangement uses TRBV5-1 and TRBJ2-1; D is unclear. The CDR3 contains 15 residues. Germline V gene data show CDR1 as SGHRS and CDR2 as YFSETQ. Between the trimmed V and J ends, which lost 0 bases and 4 bases, there was a span of 11 bases. The CDR3 DNA reads TGCGCCAGCAGCTTGGGAGCGCTGCTGTACAATGAGCAGTTCTTC. Translated: CASSLGALLYNEQFF.

This rearrangement joins TRBV6-5 to TRBJ1-2; 11 bases agree with TRBD1. CDR1 and CDR2 from the germline V gene are MNHEY and SVGAGI. V lost 0 bases to trimming and J lost 7 bases; unmatched junction nucleotides: 4. The CDR3 is made up of 15 amino acids. The CDR3: CASSYSGTGGGGYTF. The CDR3 bases are TGTGCCAGCAGTTACTCCGGGACAGGGGGTGGTGGCTACACCTTC.

As regards this clone: One junction end disagrees with the germline gene, perhaps due to a read error. Other DNA sequences of this sample code for an identical CDR3. The gene calls are TRBV7-9 and TRBJ2-2; 14 bases map to TRBD2. Per the germline V gene, CDR1 is SEHNR and CDR2 is FQNEAQ (reference sequence). The CDR3 sequence is 17 residues long. CDR3 region: CSSSLGLAGANTGELFF. For the CDR3, the DNA is TGTTCCAGCAGCTTGGGACTAGCGGGAGCGAACACCGGGGAGCTGTTTTTT.

This clone turned up a few times. This chain uses TRBV13 with TRBJ1-5; 7 positions agree with TRBD1. V lost 5 bases to trimming and J lost 2 bases; unmatched junction nucleotides: 3. The CDR3 totals 14 residues. CDR1 is PRHDT and CDR2 is FYEKMQ in the germline V gene (reference sequence). As DNA, the CDR3 is TGTGCCAGCAGCATCGGACAGGGCAATCAGCCCCAGCATTTT. This encodes CASSIGQGNQPQHF.

This clone occurred a few times. The V and J genes are TRBV7-8 and TRBJ2-7, with 7 bases aligning to TRBD1. The V gene's germline CDR1 is SGHVS and CDR2 FQNEAQ. Losses at the gene ends were 1 base for V and 2 bases for J; bases not matched to a gene: 11. The CDR3 spans 17 residues. In nucleotides, the CDR3 is TGTGCCAGCAGCTTAGTTTCCAGGGGGAACCCCACCTACGAGCAGTACTTC. Translated: CASSLVSRGNPTYEQYF.

The sample holds one count of this clone. V gene TRBV2 combines with J gene TRBJ2-1; D might be TRBD2 (5 bases). The V and J ends lost 4 bases and 9 bases respectively, with 16 bases between them. The CDR3 extends over 14 amino acids. Germline V CDR1 and CDR2: SNHLY, FYNNEI. DNA of the CDR3: TGTGCCAGCAGTGGAACTATCAAAGGGAGTGAGCAGTTCTTC. The encoded protein is CASSGTIKGSEQFF.

The chain combines TRBV19 with TRBJ1-5, with D possibly TRBD1 on 6 matching bases. The V gene lost 3 bases and the J gene lost 2 bases, with 17 bases spanning the gap. This CDR3 contains 17 residues. The germline V gene has CDR1 LNHDA and CDR2 SQIVND (reference sequence). The CDR3: CASSIGGGQGGNQPQHF. DNA of the CDR3: TGTGCCAGTAGTATCGGGGGGGGGCAGGGAGGCAATCAGCCCCAGCATTTT.

The rearrangement joins TRBV7-2 to TRBJ1-2; TRBD1 agrees at 8 bases. The germline CDR1 and CDR2 sequences are SGHTA and FQGNSA. The CDR3 extends over 15 amino acids. V lost 0 bases and J lost 6; bases outside the gene matches: 6. CDR3 sequence (DNA): TGTGCCAGCAGCTTAGCTGGACAGGGTAAAGATGGCTACACCTTC. Translation gives CASSLAGQGKDGYTF. The whole variable domain, filled in from reference TRBV7-2 and TRBJ1-2, reads GAGVSQSPSNKVTEKGKDVELRCDPISGHTALYWYRQSLGQGLEFLIYFQGNSAPDKSGLPSDRFSAERTGGSVSTLTIQRTQQEDSAVYLCASSLAGQGKDGYTFGSGTRLTVV.

The chain employs TRBV30 and TRBJ2-1; D perhaps matches TRBD2 (5 bases). Trimming removed 3 bases at V and 5 bases at J, with 14 bases between. Germline CDR1 reads GTSNPN; CDR2 reads SVGIG (reference sequence). The CDR3 extends over 14 amino acids. CDR3 DNA: TGTGCCTGGAGGGAGGTGAACTGGAACAATGAGCAGTTCTTC. It codes for CAWREVNWNNEQFF.

This chain joins TRBV27 and TRBJ2-7; 9 bases match TRBD2. Germline V CDR1 and CDR2: MNHEY, SMNVEV (reference sequence). The CDR3 sequence is 17 residues long. Trimming removed 0 bases from V and 1 base from J; junction bases left unmatched: 7. The CDR3, as DNA: TGTGCCAGCAGTTTATCGGCTAGCGGGAAGGTTTCCTACGAGCAGTACTTC. It specifies CASSLSASGKVSYEQYF.

The chain links TRBV29-1 to TRBJ2-1; 8 nucleotides line up with TRBD2. In germline, CDR1 is SQVTM, CDR2 ANQGSEA. CDR3 length: 14 residues. J gave up 6 bases and V 4 bases, and 8 bases lay outside the gene matches. CDR3 region: CSVVGAGGINEQFF. CDR3 DNA: TGCAGCGTTGTAGGTGCGGGAGGAATCAATGAGCAGTTCTTC.

This clone was seen only once. This chain joins TRBV7-3 and TRBJ2-1, with a possible D match to TRBD2 (5 bases). CDR1 is SGHTA, CDR2 FQGTGA, per germline. Trimming shortened V by 5 bases and J by 6 bases, and 8 bases separated the two germline ends. The CDR3 totals 12 residues. CDR3 sequence reads: CASSRGGNEQFF. CDR3 in DNA: TGTGCCAGCAGCCGGGGTGGCAATGAGCAGTTCTTC.

In this sample, this clone turned up a few times. This chain connects TRBV5-6 to TRBJ2-1; 14 bases align to TRBD2. After removal of 7 bases from V and 8 bases from J, the junction contained 8 bases not matched to a gene. The germline V gene encodes CDR1 SGHDT and CDR2 YYEEEE. The CDR3 consists of 15 residues. CDR3 DNA sequence: TGTGCCAGCGGGACTAGCGGGAGAGAAGGGCATGAGCAGTTCTTC. Its protein is CASGTSGREGHEQFF.

There are a few counts of this clone. The rearrangement joins TRBV4-2 to TRBJ2-5; no firm D call. The germline V and J ends were trimmed by 0 bases and 5 bases, with 4 bases remaining between them. CDR1 LGHNA and CDR2 YNFKEQ come from the germline V gene. This CDR3 contains 12 residues. The CDR3 DNA is TGTGCCAGCAGCCAAGATCGGGAGACCCAGTACTTC. This gives the protein CASSQDRETQYF.

The chain couples TRBV15 to TRBJ2-1; TRBD2 is a possible D gene (7 bases). V was pared by 1 base and J by 9 bases, with 31 bases between. This CDR3 has 20 amino acids. Germline CDR1 and CDR2: LNHNV and YYDKDF (reference sequence). The CDR3 sequence: CATSRGGVGAAQRDSVEQFF. The CDR3 DNA sequence: TGTGCCACCAGCAGAGGAGGGGTGGGGGCCGCCCAGCGGGACTCAGTTGAGCAGTTCTTC.